The 22 T cell receptor beta chains in this list originate from one sample, sequenced in a study of T-cell reconstitution after alpha-beta-depleted transplantation in children. The TCRbeta library incorporated unique molecular identifiers. MiXCR was run by TCRdb on the PCR reads, yielding one entry per CDR3 protein. The sample records over 150,000 distinct CDR3 sequences, around 10% being singletons. The specimen comprised PBMCs, sampled before TCRalphabeta/CD19-depleted stem cell transplant. Source of these receptors: a boy aged 2 to 9 with acute myeloid leukemia, due to receive a stem cell transplant.

This clonotype was seen ten or more times. The chain links TRBV7-2 to TRBJ2-1; 11 nucleotides agree with TRBD2. The V segment lost 6 bases and the J segment 7 bases; nucleotides outside the gene matches: 8. The length of the CDR3 is 15 residues. Germline CDR1 reads SGHTA; CDR2 reads FQGNSA. The CDR3 nucleotides are TGTGCCAGCAGACTACTAGCGGGGGATGAGAATGAGCAGTTCTTC. It specifies CASRLLAGDENEQFF.

This chain uses TRBV3-1 with TRBJ2-7, with D possibly matching TRBD1 (6 bases). This CDR3 contains 15 residues. V lost 5 bases and J lost 1, with 15 bases in between. Germline CDR1 reads LGHDT; CDR2 reads YNNKEL (reference sequence). The CDR3 loop reads CASSARDTLSYEQYF. For the CDR3, the DNA is TGTGCCAGCAGCGCTCGGGACACCCTTTCCTACGAGCAGTACTTC.

On this clonotype itself: This may come from a read error, since a much larger clone is one base off. This chain uses TRBV3-1 with TRBJ2-5; TRBD2 agrees at 11 bases. The germline V gene has CDR1 LGHDT and CDR2 YNNKEL (reference sequence). The CDR3 runs to 16 residues. The CDR3 sequence: CASSQLAGGDQETQHF. CDR3 bases: TGTGCCAGCAGCCAACTAGCGGGAGGAGACCAAGAGACCCAGCACTTC.

This clonotype came up many times. The rearrangement joins TRBV7-9 to TRBJ2-7; maybe TRBD1 (5 bases). Germline values: CDR1 SEHNR, CDR2 FQNEAQ (reference sequence). This CDR3 region has 13 residues. V lost 5 bases and J lost 1, with 9 bases in between. DNA for the CDR3: TGTGCCAGCAGCCCCAGACAGTCCTACGAGCAGTACTTC. Protein sequence: CASSPRQSYEQYF.

A word on this clonotype: A much larger clone sits a single nucleotide away, making a read error possible. This sequence joins TRBV11-2 and TRBJ2-7, with D possibly TRBD1 on 5 matching bases. Germline V gene data show CDR1 as SGHAT and CDR2 as FQNNGV. This CDR3 is 15 amino acids long. The CDR3 here is CVSSLGASRVNEQYF. DNA for the CDR3: TGTGTCAGCAGCTTAGGGGCCAGCAGGGTCAACGAGCAGTACTTC.

The table lists this clonotype with many counts. The V call is TRBV20-1, the J call TRBJ2-5, with D possibly TRBD2 on 5 matching bases. Trimming pared 3 bases from V and 3 bases from J, leaving 20 bases between. This CDR3 is 16 amino acids long. The germline V gene encodes CDR1 DFQATT and CDR2 SNEGSKA (reference sequence). In DNA, the CDR3 is TGCAGTGCTAGCCCCTACGCCGAGCTGAGGGAAGAGACCCAGTACTTC. This codes for CSASPYAELREETQYF.

The V gene is TRBV5-6, the J gene TRBJ2-6, with 8 bases fitting TRBD2. V lost 4 bases to trimming and J lost 2 bases; unmatched junction nucleotides: 8. Germline V gives CDR1 SGHDT, CDR2 YYEEEE. The CDR3 contains 17 residues. The CDR3 here is CASSESGGLAGANVLTF. Written as DNA, the CDR3 is TGTGCCAGCAGCGAAAGCGGGGGTTTAGCTGGGGCCAACGTCCTGACTTTC.

This clonotype was recorded at least ten times. V usage is TRBV10-3 and J usage is TRBJ2-5, with D perhaps given as TRBD1 or TRBD2 (5 bases each). The germline V gene has CDR1 ENHRY and CDR2 SYGVKD. The CDR3 covers 14 residues. V lost 4 bases, J lost 2 bases, and 11 bases lay in between. CDR3 DNA: TGTGCCATCAGTGCCGGGACGGTGCAAGAGACCCAGTACTTC. Translated: CAISAGTVQETQYF.

In this sample, this clonotype turned up a few times. The V and J genes are TRBV28 and TRBJ1-2; 7 nucleotides line up with TRBD1. Unmatched junction bases numbered 8, after V lost 9 bases and J lost 4 bases. The germline V gene encodes CDR1 MDHEN and CDR2 SYDVKM. CDR3 length: 13 residues. This CDR3 reads CASLQGGIYGYTF. CDR3 nucleotide sequence: TGTGCCAGTCTCCAGGGGGGGATCTATGGCTACACCTTC.

This clonotype occurred a few times. Compared with germline, one end of the junction differs, possibly owing to a read error. This chain joins TRBV3-1 and TRBJ2-1; D gene uncertain. The germline CDR1 and CDR2 sequences are LGHDT and YNNKEL (reference sequence). The CDR3 has 17 residues. The DNA of the CDR3 is TGTGCCAGCTGCCAAGGACCCCCGAAGCGTGATCGTAATGAGCAGTTCTTC. It yields the protein CASCQGPPKRDRNEQFF.

This clonotype was found many times. The chain employs TRBV5-1 and TRBJ1-4, with D uncertain. This CDR3 contains 12 residues. Germline-derived CDR1 and CDR2 are SGHRS and YFSETQ. V gave up 4 bases and J gave up 7 bases, with 8 bases separating them. For the CDR3, the DNA is TGCGCCAGCAGCCGACGAGGTGAAAAACTGTTTTTT. It codes for CASSRRGEKLFF. Full variable domain (remainder filled in from reference TRBV5-1 and TRBJ1-4): KAGVTQTPRYLIKTRGQQVTLSCSPISGHRSVSWYQQTPGQGLQFLFEYFSETQRNKGNFPGRFSGRQFSNSRSEMNVSTLELGDSALYLCASSRRGEKLFFGSGTQLSVL.

The sample holds many counts of this clonotype. CDR3 nucleotides: TGCAGTGCTAGACGTCAACCGGGAGTAACAGATACGCAGTATTTT. Translating it yields CSARRQPGVTDTQYF. The chain uses TRBV20-1 and TRBJ2-3, with D perhaps TRBD2 (6 bases). This CDR3 is built from 15 residues. V was shortened by 2 bases and J by 3 bases, with 15 bases between the two germline ends. Germline CDR1 is DFQATT and CDR2 is SNEGSKA (reference sequence).

This clonotype was observed at least ten times. V usage is TRBV20-1 and J usage is TRBJ2-5, with 7 positions matching TRBD2. Germline V gives CDR1 DFQATT, CDR2 SNEGSKA (reference sequence). The CDR3 spans 14 residues. V was pared by 1 base and J by 3 bases, with 5 bases of the junction left unmatched. As DNA, the CDR3 is TGCAGTGCTAGAGGTCGGCTAGCGGAAGAGACCCAGTACTTC. Its translation: CSARGRLAEETQYF.

The chain is built from TRBV10-1 and TRBJ2-2; 14 nucleotides align to TRBD2. The CDR3 sequence is 14 residues long. CDR1 is WNHNN and CDR2 is SYGVQD in the germline V gene (reference sequence). V was clipped by 11 bases and J by 1 base; unmatched bases: 0. The DNA of the CDR3 is TGCGCCGGACTAGCGGGAGGGAACACCGGGGAGCTGTTTTTT. It translates to CAGLAGGNTGELFF.

This clonotype has ten or more counts. The chain links TRBV20-1 to TRBJ2-3; 11 positions match TRBD2. V lost 3 bases, J lost 9 bases, and 14 bases stayed unmatched. CDR1 is DFQATT, CDR2 SNEGSKA, per germline (reference sequence). The CDR3 length is 16 residues. CDR3 DNA sequence: TGCAGTGCTAGCAATCTGGGGTCTAGCGGGAGGACGACGCAGTATTTT. Protein sequence: CSASNLGSSGRTTQYF.

This clonotype was counted at least ten times. V usage is TRBV20-1 and J usage is TRBJ2-1, with D perhaps matching TRBD1 (5 bases). V lost 0 bases and J 11 bases, leaving 8 bases between the germline ends. CDR3 length: 11 amino acids. Germline assignment: CDR1 DFQATT and CDR2 SNEGSKA (reference sequence). The CDR3 nucleotides read TGCAGTGCTAGAGATAGGGGCCAGCAGTTCTTC. This encodes CSARDRGQQFF.

This clonotype was found many times. This chain uses TRBV25-1 with TRBJ2-2, with TRBD1 identical over 9 bases. The V and J ends lost 9 bases and 1 base, in that order; junction bases with no gene match: 6. This CDR3 comprises 15 residues. The germline gives CDR1 MGHDK, CDR2 SYGVNS. DNA for the CDR3: TGTGCCAGTTCCCGACAGGGGGTGAACACCGGGGAGCTGTTTTTT. The encoded protein is CASSRQGVNTGELFF. Full variable domain (rest looked up from reference TRBV25-1 and TRBJ2-2): EADIYQTPRYLVIGTGKKITLECSQTMGHDKMYWYQQDPGMELHLIHYSYGVNSTEKGDLSSESTVSRIRTEHFPLTLESARPSHTSQYLCASSRQGVNTGELFFGEGSRLTVL.

This clonotype was found many times. V is TRBV20-1 and J is TRBJ2-1; 9 bases align to TRBD2. Germline V gene data show CDR1 as DFQATT and CDR2 as SNEGSKA (reference sequence). There are 14 residues in the CDR3. Here the CDR3 reads CRGWRAGGSNEQFF. The CDR3, as DNA: TGCAGGGGGTGGAGAGCGGGAGGAAGTAATGAGCAGTTCTTC.

This clonotype was recorded at least ten times. V is TRBV7-6 and J is TRBJ2-1, with 11 bases matching TRBD2. CDR1 is SGHVS, CDR2 FNYEAQ, per germline. The CDR3 totals 15 residues. V lost 4 bases and J lost 3; bases outside the gene matches: 2. Written as DNA, the CDR3 is TGTGCCAGCAGCTCGACTAGCGGGGTCTACAATGAGCAGTTCTTC. Translated, it gives CASSSTSGVYNEQFF.

The J gene is TRBJ2-2, the V gene TRBV20-1, with a weak D call TRBD2 (5 bases). The CDR3 has 14 residues. Trimming pared 5 bases from V and 5 bases from J, leaving 15 bases between. Germline V gives CDR1 DFQATT, CDR2 SNEGSKA (reference sequence). CDR3 sequence: CSAPRAGSTGELFF. For the CDR3, the DNA is TGCAGTGCTCCGAGGGCAGGATCGACCGGGGAGCTGTTTTTT.

This clonotype was detected once. The chain links TRBV20-1 to TRBJ2-3; D perhaps matches TRBD2 (6 bases). Trimming removed 6 bases at V and 4 bases at J, with 14 bases between. Looked up from germline, CDR1 is DFQATT and CDR2 is SNEGSKA (reference sequence). The CDR3 consists of 13 residues. CDR3 in amino acids: CSANRGNPDTQYF. The CDR3 nucleotides are TGCAGTGCGAATCGGGGGAACCCAGATACGCAGTATTTT.

This clonotype was picked up many times. Here the CDR3 DNA reads TGTGCCAGCAGCCAAGACTTAGGAGGCTATGGCTACACCTTC. The encoded protein is CASSQDLGGYGYTF. The chain recombines TRBV3-1 with TRBJ1-2, with D unresolved. Germline lookup yields CDR1 LGHDT and CDR2 YNNKEL (reference sequence). V dropped 0 bases and J dropped 4 bases, with 9 bases sitting between them. This CDR3 has 14 residues.